The following is a TCR beta chain sequence with its context. The antigen is undetermined. This record comes from a study of shared clonotypes between healthy human individuals. Study-level information: Per donor, CD8 memory used one plate, CD8 naive used two, CD4 memory used three and CD4 naive used three.

Study findings and constraints: Naive CD4 clonotypes overlapped across a handful of donors at approximately 5%. Researchers sampled only blood; tissue repertoires likely differ.

The germline gives CDR1 WSHSY, CDR2 SAAADI. Deletions cut 4 bases from V and 8 bases from J, with 23 bases between. The CDR3 runs 16 residues. Sequencing was performed with immunoSEQ multiplex PCR; in TCRdb, only in-frame clones are kept and a portion is missing. Among 600,000 or so clones listed, about 95% were seen once. Naive CD8 cells, CD45RO-negative and positively selected for CCR7, excluded terminally differentiated effector memory CD45RA+ cells. This chain uses TRBV10-2 with TRBJ2-5, with D possibly matching TRBD2 (6 bases). The specimen sequenced was naive CD8+ T cells sorted from blood. This receptor was taken from a woman between 25 and 40 years old in good health. CDR3 DNA: TGCGCCAGCAGTGGGGGTCCCAGCGGACGGGGGTCAACCCAGTACTTC. Residues: CASSGGPSGRGSTQYF.